This T cell receptor beta chain was retrieved from a study of a mutant IDH1 vaccine in newly diagnosed glioma. In the study overall: Commencement of vaccination occurred 4-6 weeks following radiotherapy alone, or concurrently with temozolomide cycles. Patients under treatment included around 60% males and around 38% females and had a mean age of approximately 44 years.

In this sample, this clone turned up once. The antigen is not known. The V gene end was trimmed by 6 bases and the J gene end by 0 bases; junction bases not matched to a gene: 15. CDR1 is MDHEN, CDR2 SYDVKM, per germline. The CDR3 is 20 residues long. Assay: immunoSEQ multiplex PCR; the TCRdb copy retains only in-frame clones and omits some. The sample has tens of thousands of clones, 75% to 90% seen once; the top ten hold around 0.77%. The time point was: week 23, last vaccination. Topical imiquimod was applied with each vaccine dose, which held 300 ug of mutant IDH1 20-mer peptide. This chain uses TRBV28 with TRBJ2-3; 13 bases agree with TRBD2. Material: PBMCs, obtained from a glioma patient whose treatment included an IDH1 peptide vaccine. The TCR originated in a woman aged 45-65 years with glioma. CDR3 region: CASSPLGLAGYERSTDTQYF. CDR3 in DNA: TGTGCCAGCAGCCCCTTGGGACTAGCGGGATACGAACGAAGCACAGATACGCAGTATTTT.